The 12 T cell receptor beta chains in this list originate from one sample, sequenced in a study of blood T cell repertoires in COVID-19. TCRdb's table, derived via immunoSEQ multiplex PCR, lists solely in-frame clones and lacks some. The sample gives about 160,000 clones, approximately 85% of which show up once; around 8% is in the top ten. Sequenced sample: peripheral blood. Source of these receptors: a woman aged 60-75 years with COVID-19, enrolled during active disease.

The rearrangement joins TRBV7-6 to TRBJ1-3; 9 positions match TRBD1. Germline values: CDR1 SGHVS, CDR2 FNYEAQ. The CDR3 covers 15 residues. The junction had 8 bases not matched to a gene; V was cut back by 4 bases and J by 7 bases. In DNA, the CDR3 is TGTGCCAGCAGCTCCACGGGGACAGGGAGGAACACCATATATTTT. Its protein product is CASSSTGTGRNTIYF.

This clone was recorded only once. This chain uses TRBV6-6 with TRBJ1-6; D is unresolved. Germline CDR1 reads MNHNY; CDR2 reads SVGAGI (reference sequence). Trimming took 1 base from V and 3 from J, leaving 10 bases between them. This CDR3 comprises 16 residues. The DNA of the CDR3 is TGTGCCAGCAGTTACTTTCGGGGAATCTATAATTCACCCCTCCACTTT. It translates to CASSYFRGIYNSPLHF.

Written as DNA, the CDR3 is TGTGCCAGCAGAATAGAGGTTGGCGGGTACACAGATACGCAGTATTTT. Its translation: CASRIEVGGYTDTQYF. The gene calls are TRBV7-2 and TRBJ2-3; weak D call: TRBD2 (5 bases). Per germline, CDR1 SGHTA and CDR2 FQGNSA. The CDR3 extends over 16 amino acids. V was shortened by 6 bases and J by 2 bases, with 18 bases between the two germline ends.

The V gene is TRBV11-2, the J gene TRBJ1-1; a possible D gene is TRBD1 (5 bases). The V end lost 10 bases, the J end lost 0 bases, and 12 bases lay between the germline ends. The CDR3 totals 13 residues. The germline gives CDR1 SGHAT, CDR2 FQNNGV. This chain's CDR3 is CATHRFMNTEAFF. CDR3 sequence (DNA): TGTGCCACCCACAGGTTCATGAACACTGAAGCTTTCTTT.

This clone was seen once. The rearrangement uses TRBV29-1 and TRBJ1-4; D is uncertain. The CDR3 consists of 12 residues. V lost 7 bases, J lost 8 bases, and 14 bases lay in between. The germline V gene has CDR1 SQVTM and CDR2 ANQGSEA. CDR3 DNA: TGCAGCGCCGGTTTGGGGAGGGAAAAACTGTTTTTT. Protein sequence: CSAGLGREKLFF.

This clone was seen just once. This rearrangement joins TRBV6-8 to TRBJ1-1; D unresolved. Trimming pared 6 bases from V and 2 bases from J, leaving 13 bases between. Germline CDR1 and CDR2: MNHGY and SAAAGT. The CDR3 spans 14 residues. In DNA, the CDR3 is TGTGCCAGCAGGTCCGGGATCGCCAACACTGAAGCTTTCTTT. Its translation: CASRSGIANTEAFF.

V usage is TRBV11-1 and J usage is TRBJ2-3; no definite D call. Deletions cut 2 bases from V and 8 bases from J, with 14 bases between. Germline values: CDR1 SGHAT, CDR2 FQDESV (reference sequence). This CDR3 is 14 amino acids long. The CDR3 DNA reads TGTGCCAGCAGCTTACTGAAAGGTCTAGGTACGCAGTATTTT. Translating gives CASSLLKGLGTQYF.

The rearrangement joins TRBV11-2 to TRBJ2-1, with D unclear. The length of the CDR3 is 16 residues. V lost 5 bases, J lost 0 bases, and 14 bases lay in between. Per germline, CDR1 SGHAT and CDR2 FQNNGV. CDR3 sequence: CASSQSAGSSYNEQFF. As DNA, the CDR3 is TGTGCCAGCAGCCAGTCTGCAGGCAGCTCCTACAATGAGCAGTTCTTC.

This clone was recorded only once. CDR3 DNA sequence: TGTGCCAGTAGTATAGTTTGGACACAGGGACAGCCCCAGCATTTT. Residues: CASSIVWTQGQPQHF. The J gene is TRBJ1-5, the V gene TRBV19; tentative D call: TRBD1 (6 bases). Germline V gene lookup returns CDR1 LNHDA and CDR2 SQIVND (reference sequence). The ends were cut back, 1 base at V and 7 bases at J, with 14 bases in the middle. This CDR3 has 15 residues.

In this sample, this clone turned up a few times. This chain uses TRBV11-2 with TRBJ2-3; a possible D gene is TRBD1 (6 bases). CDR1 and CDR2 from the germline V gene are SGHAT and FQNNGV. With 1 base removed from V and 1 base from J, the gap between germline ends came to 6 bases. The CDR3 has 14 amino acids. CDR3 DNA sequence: TGTGCCAGCAGCTTAGCAGGGGGCACAGATACGCAGTATTTT. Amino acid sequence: CASSLAGGTDTQYF.

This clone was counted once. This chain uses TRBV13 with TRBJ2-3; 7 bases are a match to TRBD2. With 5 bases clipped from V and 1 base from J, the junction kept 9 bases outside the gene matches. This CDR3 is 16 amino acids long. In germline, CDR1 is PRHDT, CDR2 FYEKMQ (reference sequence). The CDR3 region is CASSGWTSRGTDTQYF. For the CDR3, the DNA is TGTGCCAGCAGCGGATGGACTAGTCGGGGCACAGATACGCAGTATTTT. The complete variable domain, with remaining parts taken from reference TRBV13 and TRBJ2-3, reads AAGVIQSPRHLIKEKRETATLKCYPIPRHDTVYWYQQGPGQDPQFLISFYEKMQSDKGSIPDRFSAQQFSDYHSELNMSSLELGDSALYFCASSGWTSRGTDTQYFGPGTRLTVL.

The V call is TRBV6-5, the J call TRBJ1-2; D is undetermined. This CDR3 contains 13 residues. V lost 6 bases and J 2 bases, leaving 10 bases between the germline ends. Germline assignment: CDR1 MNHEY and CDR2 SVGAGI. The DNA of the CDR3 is TGTGCCAGCAGCCTCACAGCAAACTATGGCTACACCTTC. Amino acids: CASSLTANYGYTF.